The rows below give T cell receptor beta chains drawn from one sample of a study of cytomegalovirus exposure and HLA in healthy donors. Measured with immunoSEQ multiplex PCR; TCRdb has only the in-frame clones, and not every one. This sample has roughly 100,000 clones; roughly 70% occur once, and the top ten carry about a tenth. Source material: PBMCs. Every receptor here comes from a man aged 40-50 years in good health and CMV-seropositive. Each CDR3 is given with its conserved first and last residue. The D gene is left open where the match is weak. A row's size may be missing; if present it is once, few, many or a size class.

j_call v_call d_call cdr3_length clone_size cdr3_aa cdr3_nt
TRBJ2-1 TRBV30 NA 11 NA CAWSVSREQFF TGTGCCTGGAGTGTAAGTCGGGAGCAGTTCTTC
TRBJ2-5 TRBV9 TRBD2 17 NA CASSVGHASGKDETQYF TGTGCCAGCAGCGTAGGGCATGCGAGCGGGAAGGACGAGACCCAGTACTTC
TRBJ1-2 TRBV7-2 NA 14 few CASSLTAGNYGYTF TGTGCCAGCAGCTTAACAGCAGGGAACTATGGCTACACCTTC
TRBJ2-7 TRBV13 TRBD2 18 NA CASSLGPLTSGRAYEQYF TGTGCCAGCAGCTTAGGCCCTCTGACTAGCGGGAGGGCCTACGAGCAGTACTTC
TRBJ2-2 TRBV28 TRBD2 15 NA CASSGLADNTGELFF TGTGCCAGCAGTGGACTAGCGGACAACACCGGGGAGCTGTTTTTT
TRBJ1-2 TRBV30 TRBD1 13 NA CAWSERQGGGYTF TGTGCCTGGAGCGAGAGACAGGGTGGGGGCTACACCTTC
TRBJ2-3 TRBV9 NA 14 NA CASSVGPEGYTQYF TGTGCCAGCAGCGTAGGTCCGGAGGGCTATACGCAGTATTTT
TRBJ1-2 TRBV7-8 NA 14 NA CASSLEATLYGYTF TGTGCCAGCAGCTTAGAAGCAACTCTCTATGGCTACACCTTC
TRBJ2-5 TRBV7-9 TRBD1 15 NA CASSYSGQGEETQYF TGTGCCAGCAGCTACAGCGGACAGGGCGAAGAGACCCAGTACTTC
TRBJ2-7 TRBV7-2 TRBD2 17 NA CASSTLWTSGSSYEQYF TGTGCCAGCAGCACCCTTTGGACTAGCGGGAGCTCCTACGAGCAGTACTTC
TRBJ1-1 TRBV5-6 NA 13 few CASSLVTAQEAFF TGTGCCAGCAGCTTGGTGACAGCCCAAGAAGCTTTCTTT
TRBJ2-3 TRBV29-1 NA 13 NA CSVELGGKDTQYF TGCAGCGTTGAGCTTGGAGGAAAGGATACGCAGTATTTT
TRBJ2-1 TRBV9 TRBD2 14 NA CASEAGEHYNEQFF TGTGCCAGTGAAGCGGGAGAACACTACAATGAGCAGTTCTTC
TRBJ1-2 TRBV19 TRBD1 13 NA CATGDRAMGGYTF TGTGCCACCGGGGACAGGGCAATGGGTGGCTACACCTTC
TRBJ2-1 TRBV9 NA 14 few CASSVGGGSHEQFF TGTGCCAGCAGCGTAGGGGGGGGCAGCCATGAGCAGTTCTTC
TRBJ1-4 TRBV30 TRBD1 13 few CAWTGGANEKLFF TGTGCCTGGACAGGGGGAGCTAATGAAAAACTGTTTTTT
TRBJ2-1 TRBV15 NA 15 NA CATSRDQGGSGEQFF TGTGCCACCAGCAGAGATCAAGGAGGGTCGGGCGAGCAGTTCTTC
TRBJ1-2 TRBV6-1 NA 13 few CASSEIRFYGYTF TGTGCCAGCAGTGAAATACGGTTCTATGGCTACACCTTC
TRBJ2-4 TRBV27 TRBD1 13 NA CASIGTGSDIQYF TGTGCCAGCATCGGGACAGGGTCGGACATTCAGTACTTC
TRBJ2-5 TRBV5-4 TRBD1 15 NA CASSGWDRGEETQYF TGTGCCAGCAGCGGCTGGGACAGGGGAGAAGAGACCCAGTACTTC
TRBJ1-1 TRBV7-9 NA 14 NA CASSLEGGVTEAFF TGTGCCAGCAGCTTAGAGGGGGGGGTGACTGAAGCTTTCTTT
TRBJ2-2 TRBV19 TRBD2 14 NA CASNGLAGTGELFF TGTGCCAGTAATGGACTAGCGGGGACCGGGGAGCTGTTTTTT
TRBJ1-5 TRBV10-2 TRBD1 15 NA CASTRQGERDQPQHF TGCGCCAGCACCAGACAGGGGGAAAGAGATCAGCCCCAGCATTTT
TRBJ2-6 TRBV7-8 TRBD1 17 NA CASSLMGQNSGANVLTF TGTGCCAGCAGCTTAATGGGACAGAACTCTGGGGCCAACGTCCTGACTTTC
TRBJ2-1 TRBV10-1 TRBD2 15 NA CASSEGLAEYNEQFF TGCGCCAGCAGTGAGGGACTAGCGGAGTACAATGAGCAGTTCTTC
TRBJ2-2 TRBV10-3 TRBD2 14 NA CAITGTTNTGELFF TGTGCCATCACTGGGACTACGAACACCGGGGAGCTGTTTTTT
TRBJ1-1 TRBV11-2 NA 15 few CASSLAVRHDTEAFF TGTGCCAGCAGCTTAGCAGTCAGGCATGACACTGAAGCTTTCTTT